Each of the 25 T cell receptor beta chains below was sequenced from the same sample in a study of T-cell memory formation after mild COVID-19. TCRdb fed the 5' RACE reads into MiXCR, producing one record per CDR3 protein. Of around 530,000 distinct CDR3 sequences in the sample, less than 25% were seen once. Sequencing input: PBMCs or a T cell subset sorted from them (not recorded which). Source of these receptors: an adult woman who had mild COVID-19 (a few samples of this study predate the infection). Cell type and time point are not known.

This clonotype was seen a few times. The chain is built from TRBV4-2 and TRBJ2-7; a possible D gene is TRBD2 (7 bases). Per the germline V gene, CDR1 is LGHNA and CDR2 is YNFKEQ. The V end was cut by 2 bases, the J end by 3 bases, with 11 bases between. The CDR3 is 14 amino acids. The CDR3 sequence: CASSQLADSYEQYF. As DNA, the CDR3 is TGTGCCAGCAGCCAACTAGCGGACAGCTACGAGCAGTACTTC.

The chain joins TRBV10-3 to TRBJ2-2; tentative D call: TRBD2 (6 bases). Germline V gene lookup returns CDR1 ENHRY and CDR2 SYGVKD. V shed 7 bases and J shed 5 bases, with 11 bases lying between them. This CDR3 contains 13 residues. The CDR3 region is CAIMGLATGELFF. CDR3 nucleotides: TGTGCCATCATGGGGCTAGCGACCGGGGAGCTGTTTTTT.

This clonotype was seen more than once but under ten times. Here the CDR3 reads CATRKPGLAGGNSTDTQYF. The CDR3 region has the DNA TGTGCCACCAGGAAACCGGGACTAGCGGGAGGTAATAGCACAGATACGCAGTATTTT. The chain couples TRBV24-1 to TRBJ2-3; 15 nucleotides match TRBD2. J lost 0 bases, V lost 7 bases, and 10 bases had no gene match. This CDR3 is built from 19 residues. The germline V gene has CDR1 KGHDR and CDR2 SFDVKD.

This clonotype was observed at least ten times. The CDR3 region is CASSQQPYEQYF. The CDR3 nucleotides read TGTGCCAGCTCACAGCAACCCTACGAGCAGTACTTC. This rearrangement joins TRBV18 to TRBJ2-7, with D uncertain. The CDR3 covers 12 residues. CDR1 and CDR2 (germline): KGHSH, LQKENI. The V and J ends lost 4 bases and 2 bases respectively, with 6 bases between them.

This clonotype has just a few counts. The chain recombines TRBV5-5 with TRBJ2-2; possibly TRBD2 for D (6 bases). This CDR3 has 15 amino acids. V lost 4 bases, J lost 2 bases, and 12 bases lay in between. Germline V CDR1 and CDR2: SGHKS, YYEKEE (reference sequence). CDR3 DNA: TGTGCCAGCAGCCCCCGGAGGGTCAACACCGGGGAGCTGTTTTTT. Its protein product is CASSPRRVNTGELFF.

In this sample, this clonotype turned up a few times. V usage is TRBV4-1 and J usage is TRBJ2-1, with 7 positions matching TRBD2. With V trimmed by 0 bases and J by 5 bases, 4 bases remained unmatched. Germline CDR1 MGHRA, CDR2 YSYEKL. The CDR3 is 15 amino acids. The CDR3 sequence: CASSQDRGTNNEQFF. In DNA, the CDR3 is TGCGCCAGCAGCCAAGATCGCGGGACTAACAATGAGCAGTTCTTC.

This chain links TRBV6-2 or TRBV6-3 with TRBJ2-5; possibly TRBD1 or TRBD2 for D (8 bases each). CDR3 size: 16 residues. CDR1 is MNHEY and CDR2 is SVGEGT in the germline V gene. Trimming pared 6 bases from V and 4 bases from J, leaving 21 bases between. The CDR3 nucleotides read TGTGCCAGCAGGGCCCCGGGACAGGCGGGGGGAGAGACCCAGTACTTC. Translated, it gives CASRAPGQAGGETQYF.

This clonotype was counted only a few times. The V call is TRBV6-5, the J call TRBJ2-1; 9 bases map to TRBD2. The CDR3 spans 15 residues. The ends lost 5 bases at V and 8 bases at J; junction bases unmatched: 10. In germline, CDR1 is MNHEY, CDR2 SVGAGI. The CDR3 is CASSHGTSRIHEQFF. CDR3 sequence (DNA): TGTGCCAGCAGTCACGGGACTAGCCGGATTCATGAGCAGTTCTTC.

This clonotype was picked up a small number of times. The chain carries TRBV7-9 and TRBJ1-2, with 9 bases fitting TRBD1. V lost 5 bases to trimming and J lost 2 bases; unmatched junction nucleotides: 3. The CDR3 is 14 amino acids. CDR1 SEHNR and CDR2 FQNEAQ come from the germline V gene (reference sequence). CDR3 in amino acids: CASSGGQGNYGYTF. CDR3 DNA sequence: TGTGCCAGCAGCGGGGGACAGGGCAACTATGGCTACACCTTC.

The chain joins TRBV6-2 or TRBV6-3 to TRBJ2-7; 9 nucleotides match TRBD2. This CDR3 has 15 amino acids. Per germline, CDR1 MNHEY and CDR2 SVGEGT. V lost 5 bases, J lost 2 bases, and 7 bases stayed unmatched. The CDR3 region has the DNA TGTGCCAGCAGTACCTCTCTAGCGGGGCCCTACGAGCAGTACTTC. This gives the protein CASSTSLAGPYEQYF.

The chain employs TRBV12-3 or TRBV12-4 and TRBJ1-2; D is possibly TRBD1 (6 bases). V lost 4 bases, J lost 0 bases, and 15 bases lay in between. The CDR3 consists of 16 residues. The CDR3 loop reads CASSWRTAWTNYGYTF. The DNA of the CDR3 is TGTGCCAGCAGTTGGAGGACAGCGTGGACTAACTATGGCTACACCTTC.

This clonotype has only a few counts. The chain carries TRBV4-1 and TRBJ1-2; 11 bases are shared with TRBD1. The germline V gene encodes CDR1 MGHRA and CDR2 YSYEKL. The V gene end was trimmed by 4 bases and the J gene end by 7 bases; junction bases not matched to a gene: 11. This CDR3 region has 16 residues. For the CDR3, the DNA is TGCGCCAGCAGCCCGACTCCGGGACAGGGGGTGTCTGGCTACACCTTC. Encoded protein: CASSPTPGQGVSGYTF.

This clonotype was seen more than once but under ten times. This chain links TRBV29-1 with TRBJ1-2; no clear D gene. The V end lost 6 bases, the J end lost 8 bases, and 16 bases lay between the germline ends. There are 12 residues in the CDR3. Germline V gene data show CDR1 as SQVTM and CDR2 as ANQGSEA. The CDR3: CSVPGLGGGYTF. In DNA form, the CDR3 reads TGCAGCGTGCCCGGGCTAGGAGGGGGCTACACCTTC.

The V and J genes are TRBV7-3 and TRBJ2-3; 9 nucleotides line up with TRBD2. The V gene end was trimmed by 4 bases and the J gene end by 6 bases; junction bases not matched to a gene: 8. Germline V lookup: CDR1 SGHTA, CDR2 FQGTGA. CDR3 length: 15 amino acids. The CDR3 protein is CASSSNGGGADTQYF. The CDR3 DNA is TGTGCCAGCAGCTCCAATGGCGGGGGGGCGGATACGCAGTATTTT.

The V call is TRBV5-1, the J call TRBJ1-1; 8 positions match TRBD1. The ends lost 2 bases at V and 8 bases at J; junction bases unmatched: 5. The germline V gene has CDR1 SGHRS and CDR2 YFSETQ. CDR3 length: 13 residues. CDR3 amino acids: CASSFDRGLEAFF. DNA for the CDR3: TGCGCCAGCAGCTTTGACAGGGGCCTGGAAGCTTTCTTT.

The J gene is TRBJ2-3, the V gene TRBV6-1, with 8 nucleotides matching TRBD1. V lost 4 bases and J lost 4; bases outside the gene matches: 10. The CDR3 runs 16 residues. Germline assignment: CDR1 MNHNS and CDR2 SASEGT. CDR3: CASSGVETGEPDTQYF. CDR3 DNA: TGTGCCAGCAGTGGGGTTGAGACAGGGGAACCAGATACGCAGTATTTT.

The rearrangement joins TRBV12-3 or TRBV12-4 to TRBJ2-2, with TRBD2 matching 11 bases. With 5 bases clipped from V and 6 bases from J, the junction kept 5 bases outside the gene matches. This CDR3 comprises 15 residues. The CDR3 DNA follows: TGTGCCAGCAGTCCTACTAGCGGGAGTCCCGGGGAGCTGTTTTTT. It yields the protein CASSPTSGSPGELFF.

The chain has TRBV7-6 and TRBJ2-7; 9 positions agree with TRBD1. The CDR3 totals 14 residues. J was trimmed by 3 bases and V by 7 bases; bases with no gene match: 7. CDR1 and CDR2 from the germline V gene are SGHVS and FNYEAQ. CDR3: CASTQGTGIYEQYF. CDR3 nucleotide sequence: TGTGCCAGCACCCAGGGGACAGGGATCTACGAGCAGTACTTC. Drawing the rest from reference TRBV7-6 and TRBJ2-7, the complete variable domain is GAGVSQSPRYKVTKRGQDVALRCDPISGHVSLYWYRQALGQGPEFLTYFNYEAQQDKSGLPNDRFSAERPEGSISTLTIQRTEQRDSAMYRCASTQGTGIYEQYFGPGTRLTVT.

The chain combines TRBV7-6 with TRBJ1-3; no reliable D call. This CDR3 has 16 amino acids. Germline V CDR1 and CDR2: SGHVS, FNYEAQ. Trimming took 5 bases from V and 0 from J, leaving 14 bases between them. As DNA, the CDR3 is TGTGCCAGCAGCATGCAGGATACTCGCTCTGGAAACACCATATATTTT. It specifies CASSMQDTRSGNTIYF. Full variable domain (outside the CDR3, taken from reference TRBV7-6 and TRBJ1-3): GAGVSQSPRYKVTKRGQDVALRCDPISGHVSLYWYRQALGQGPEFLTYFNYEAQQDKSGLPNDRFSAERPEGSISTLTIQRTEQRDSAMYRCASSMQDTRSGNTIYFGEGSWLTVV.

The chain links TRBV5-1 to TRBJ2-1, with D unresolved. Trimming cost V 4 bases and J 3 bases, with 11 bases left between them. Per the germline V gene, CDR1 is SGHRS and CDR2 is YFSETQ. The CDR3 contains 14 residues. DNA of the CDR3: TGCGCCAGCAGCGGCGGAGACTTCTACAATGAGCAGTTCTTC. This translates into CASSGGDFYNEQFF.

The rearrangement uses TRBV7-2 and TRBJ2-7; D tentatively reads TRBD1 or TRBD2 (5 bases each). The CDR3 totals 15 residues. Per the germline V gene, CDR1 is SGHTA and CDR2 is FQGNSA. V was pared by 5 bases and J by 4 bases, with 18 bases between. The CDR3 DNA follows: TGTGCCAGCAGCCCATCTTCCGGGACCGAATACGAGCAGTACTTC. Translating gives CASSPSSGTEYEQYF. The variable domain in full, completed from reference TRBV7-2 and TRBJ2-7, reads GAGVSQSPSNKVTEKGKDVELRCDPISGHTALYWYRQSLGQGLEFLIYFQGNSAPDKSGLPSDRFSAERTGGSVSTLTIQRTQQEDSAVYLCASSPSSGTEYEQYFGPGTRLTVT.

The rearrangement links TRBV20-1 to TRBJ2-7; TRBD2 matches at 14 bases. The V segment lost 2 bases and the J segment 6 bases; nucleotides outside the gene matches: 12. The CDR3 consists of 17 residues. Germline V gene sequence: CDR1 DFQATT, CDR2 SNEGSKA (reference sequence). The CDR3 is CSARLPWGLAGVSEQYF. CDR3 sequence (DNA): TGCAGTGCTAGACTACCCTGGGGACTAGCGGGAGTCAGCGAGCAGTACTTC.

The genes are TRBV27 and TRBJ1-1; D is ambiguous. Germline lookup yields CDR1 MNHEY and CDR2 SMNVEV (reference sequence). The CDR3 spans 11 residues. Trimming shortened V by 4 bases and J by 11 bases, and 11 bases separated the two germline ends. DNA of the CDR3: TGTGCCAGCAGTTCTCGCGGCTACGCTTTCTTT. This translates into CASSSRGYAFF.

This clonotype has only a few counts. In DNA form, the CDR3 reads TGTGCCACACTCGATCGGGGGGCCGCTACACCTACGCAGTATTTT. This gives the protein CATLDRGAATPTQYF. This chain joins TRBV11-3 and TRBJ2-3; D might be TRBD2 (7 bases). The CDR3 is 15 amino acids. Per the germline V gene, CDR1 is SGHNT and CDR2 is YENEEA. V was trimmed by 10 bases and J by 8 bases, leaving 25 bases between them.

This clonotype appeared many times. The J gene is TRBJ2-2, the V gene TRBV2; no definite D call. The CDR3 contains 12 residues. V lost 7 bases and J 7 bases, leaving 10 bases between the germline ends. The germline gives CDR1 SNHLY, CDR2 FYNNEI. This chain's CDR3 is CASTLDLGELFF. The CDR3 DNA reads TGTGCCAGCACACTGGACCTCGGGGAGCTGTTTTTT.